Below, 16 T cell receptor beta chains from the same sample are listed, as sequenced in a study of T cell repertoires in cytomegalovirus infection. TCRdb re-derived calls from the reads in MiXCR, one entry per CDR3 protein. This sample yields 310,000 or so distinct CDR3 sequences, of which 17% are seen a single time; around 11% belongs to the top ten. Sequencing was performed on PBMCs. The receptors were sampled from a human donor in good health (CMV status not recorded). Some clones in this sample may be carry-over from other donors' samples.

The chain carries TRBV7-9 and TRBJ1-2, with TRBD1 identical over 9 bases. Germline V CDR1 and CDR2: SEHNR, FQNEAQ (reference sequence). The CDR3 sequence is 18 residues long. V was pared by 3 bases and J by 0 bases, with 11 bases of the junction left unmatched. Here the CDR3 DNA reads TGTGCCAGCAGCTTTTTTCCTGACAGGGGGGAATCTAACTATGGCTACACCTTC. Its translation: CASSFFPDRGESNYGYTF.

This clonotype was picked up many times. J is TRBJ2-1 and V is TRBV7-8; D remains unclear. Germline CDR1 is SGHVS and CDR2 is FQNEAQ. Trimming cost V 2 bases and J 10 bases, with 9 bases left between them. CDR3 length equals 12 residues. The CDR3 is CASSLQQTEQFF. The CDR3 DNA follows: TGTGCCAGCAGCTTACAACAGACAGAGCAGTTCTTC.

Written as DNA, the CDR3 is TGTGCCAGCAGTTACTCGGGACTAGCGGGGTTTGTGACCCAGTACTTC. Translated, it gives CASSYSGLAGFVTQYF. The chain uses TRBV6-6 and TRBJ2-5; 13 bases fit TRBD2. The germline V gene has CDR1 MNHNY and CDR2 SVGAGI (reference sequence). The CDR3 runs 16 residues. Trimming took 0 bases from V and 7 from J; bases not matched to a gene: 5.

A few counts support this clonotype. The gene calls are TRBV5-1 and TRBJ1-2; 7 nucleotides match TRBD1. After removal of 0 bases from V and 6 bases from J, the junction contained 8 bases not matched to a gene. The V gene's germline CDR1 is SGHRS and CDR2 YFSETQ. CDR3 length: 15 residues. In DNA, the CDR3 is TGCGCCAGCAGCTTGGGCGACAGGGTAATCAATGGCTACACCTTC. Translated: CASSLGDRVINGYTF.

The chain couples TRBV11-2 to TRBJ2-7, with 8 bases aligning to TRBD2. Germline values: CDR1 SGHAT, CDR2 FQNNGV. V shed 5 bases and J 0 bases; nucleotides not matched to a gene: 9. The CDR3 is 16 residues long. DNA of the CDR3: TGTGCCAGCAGCGCTAACATAGCGGGGAGCTCCTACGAGCAGTACTTC. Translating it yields CASSANIAGSSYEQYF.

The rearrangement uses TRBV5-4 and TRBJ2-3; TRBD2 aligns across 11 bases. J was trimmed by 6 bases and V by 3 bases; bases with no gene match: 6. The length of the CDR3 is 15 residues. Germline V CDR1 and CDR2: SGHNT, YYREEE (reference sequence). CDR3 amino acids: CASSSTSGGLDTQYF. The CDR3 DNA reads TGTGCCAGCAGCTCCACTAGCGGGGGTCTGGATACGCAGTATTTT.

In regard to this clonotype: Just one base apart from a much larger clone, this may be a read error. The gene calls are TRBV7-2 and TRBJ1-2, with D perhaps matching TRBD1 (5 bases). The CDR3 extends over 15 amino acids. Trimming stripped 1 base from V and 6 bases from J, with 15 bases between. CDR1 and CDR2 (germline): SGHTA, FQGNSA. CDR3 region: CASSLVGGQYDGYTF. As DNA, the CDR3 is TGTGCCAGCAGCTTAGTCGGTGGACAATACGATGGCTACACCTTC.

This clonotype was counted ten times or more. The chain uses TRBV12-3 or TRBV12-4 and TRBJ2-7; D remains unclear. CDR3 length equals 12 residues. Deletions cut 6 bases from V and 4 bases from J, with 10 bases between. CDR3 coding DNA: TGTGCCAGCAGATCCCCTGGGTACGAGCAGTACTTC. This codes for CASRSPGYEQYF.

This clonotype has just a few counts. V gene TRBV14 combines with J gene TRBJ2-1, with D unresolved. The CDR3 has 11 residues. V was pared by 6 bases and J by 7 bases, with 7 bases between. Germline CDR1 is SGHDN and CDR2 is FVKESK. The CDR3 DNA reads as TGTGCCAGCAGTAGGTGGAATGAGCAGTTCTTC. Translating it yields CASSRWNEQFF.

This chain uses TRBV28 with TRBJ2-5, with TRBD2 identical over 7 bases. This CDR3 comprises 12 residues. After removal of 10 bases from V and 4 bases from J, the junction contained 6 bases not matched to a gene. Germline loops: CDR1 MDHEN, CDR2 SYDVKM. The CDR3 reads CATRGGPETQYF. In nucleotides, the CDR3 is TGTGCCACCCGGGGAGGGCCAGAGACCCAGTACTTC.

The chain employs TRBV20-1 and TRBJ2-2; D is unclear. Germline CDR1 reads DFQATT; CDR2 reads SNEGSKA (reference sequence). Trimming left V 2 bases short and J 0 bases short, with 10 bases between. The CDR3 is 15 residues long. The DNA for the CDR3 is TGCAGTGCTAGATCAGATAACCCGAACACCGGGGAGCTGTTTTTT. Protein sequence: CSARSDNPNTGELFF.

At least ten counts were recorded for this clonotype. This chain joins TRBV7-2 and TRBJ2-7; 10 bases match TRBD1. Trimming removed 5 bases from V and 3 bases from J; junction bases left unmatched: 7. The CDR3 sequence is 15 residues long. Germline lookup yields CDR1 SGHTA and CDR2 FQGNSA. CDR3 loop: CASSVRQGADYEQYF. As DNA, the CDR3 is TGTGCCAGCAGCGTCCGACAGGGGGCCGACTACGAGCAGTACTTC.

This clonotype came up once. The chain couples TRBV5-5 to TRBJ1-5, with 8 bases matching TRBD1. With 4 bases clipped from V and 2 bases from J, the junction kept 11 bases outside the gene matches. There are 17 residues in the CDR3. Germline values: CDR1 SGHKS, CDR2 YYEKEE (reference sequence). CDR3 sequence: CASSRSQGAMGNQPQHF. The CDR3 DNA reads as TGTGCCAGCAGCAGATCCCAGGGGGCCATGGGCAATCAGCCCCAGCATTTT. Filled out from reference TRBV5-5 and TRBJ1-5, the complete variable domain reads DAGVTQSPTHLIKTRGQQVTLRCSPISGHKSVSWYQQVLGQGPQFIFQYYEKEERGRGNFPDRFSARQFPNYSSELNVNALLLGDSALYLCASSRSQGAMGNQPQHFGDGTRLSIL.

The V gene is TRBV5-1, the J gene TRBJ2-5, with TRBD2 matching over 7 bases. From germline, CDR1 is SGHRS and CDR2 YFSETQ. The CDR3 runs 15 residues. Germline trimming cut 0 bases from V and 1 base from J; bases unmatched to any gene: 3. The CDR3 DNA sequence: TGCGCCAGCAGCTTGGGCGGGGGAAGCCAAGAGACCCAGTACTTC. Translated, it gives CASSLGGGSQETQYF.

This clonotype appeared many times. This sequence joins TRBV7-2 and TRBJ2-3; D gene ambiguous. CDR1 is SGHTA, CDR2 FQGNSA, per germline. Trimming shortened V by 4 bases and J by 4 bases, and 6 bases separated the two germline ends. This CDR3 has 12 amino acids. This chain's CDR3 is CASSSPPDTQYF. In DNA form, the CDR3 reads TGTGCCAGCAGCTCCCCCCCAGATACGCAGTATTTT.

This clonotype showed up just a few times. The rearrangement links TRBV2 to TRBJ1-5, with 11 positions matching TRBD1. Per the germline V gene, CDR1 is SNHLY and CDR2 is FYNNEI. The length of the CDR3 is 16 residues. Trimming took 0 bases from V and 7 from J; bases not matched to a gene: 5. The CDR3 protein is CASSEAGQGAIQPQHF. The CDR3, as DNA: TGTGCCAGCAGTGAAGCCGGACAGGGGGCTATACAGCCCCAGCATTTT.